A single sample gave rise to the 25 T cell receptor beta chains below, sequenced in a study of T-cell reconstitution after alpha-beta-depleted transplantation in children. Preparation of the TCRbeta library involved a method that used unique molecular identifiers. A single record per CDR3 protein comes from TCRdb applying MiXCR to the PCR reads. The sample carries roughly 790,000 distinct CDR3 sequences, less than 20% recorded once. The sequencing here drew on PBMCs, mostly from graft donor cells, taken 360 days after TCRalphabeta/CD19-depleted stem cell transplant. These receptors were obtained from a male patient between 10 and 17 years old who had a stem cell transplant for acute lymphoblastic leukemia, so the T cells may come from the graft donor.

The genes are TRBV5-6 and TRBJ2-5; D is ambiguous. This CDR3 comprises 13 residues. Germline CDR1 and CDR2: SGHDT and YYEEEE. Deletions cut 2 bases from V and 4 bases from J, with 9 bases between. Here the CDR3 DNA reads TGTGCCAGCAGCTTCCCCCCGGGAGAGACCCAGTACTTC. Its protein is CASSFPPGETQYF.

The chain links TRBV7-3 to TRBJ2-5; 8 bases fit TRBD2. Unmatched junction bases numbered 10, after V lost 5 bases and J lost 5 bases. CDR3 length equals 15 residues. CDR1 is SGHTA and CDR2 is FQGTGA in the germline V gene. Here the CDR3 DNA reads TGTGCCAGCAGCGACCCTTCAGCGGGAGATGAGACCCAGTACTTC. It translates to CASSDPSAGDETQYF. Together with reference TRBV7-3 and TRBJ2-5, the CDR3 gives the full variable domain: GAGVSQTPSNKVTEKGKYVELRCDPISGHTALYWYRQSLGQGPEFLIYFQGTGAADDSGLPNDRFFAVRPEGSVSTLKIQRTERGDSAVYLCASSDPSAGDETQYFGPGTRLLVL.

The chain is built from TRBV11-2 and TRBJ2-5, with 8 bases lining up with TRBD2. Germline V gene data show CDR1 as SGHAT and CDR2 as FQNNGV. V was clipped by 3 bases and J by 4 bases; unmatched bases: 7. The CDR3 extends over 15 amino acids. In DNA, the CDR3 is TGTGCCAGCAGCTTGACGTTAGCGGGAAGAGAGACCCAGTACTTC. This gives the protein CASSLTLAGRETQYF.

This clonotype was counted a single time. The chain uses TRBV3-1 and TRBJ2-1; no definite D call. V was pared by 1 base and J by 5 bases, with 18 bases between. Germline CDR1 reads LGHDT; CDR2 reads YNNKEL (reference sequence). There are 17 residues in the CDR3. CDR3 protein: CASSQAFGEWSHNEQFF. CDR3 nucleotides: TGTGCCAGCAGCCAAGCATTCGGCGAGTGGTCACACAATGAGCAGTTCTTC.

This clonotype was detected many times. The V and J genes are TRBV14 and TRBJ2-7; tentatively, D is TRBD1 (5 bases). CDR1 is SGHDN, CDR2 FVKESK, per germline. V lost 2 bases to trimming and J lost 3 bases, with 8 bases between them. The CDR3 extends over 13 amino acids. The CDR3 DNA reads as TGTGCCAGCAGCCAAACAGGAAACTACGAGCAGTACTTC. Amino acid sequence: CASSQTGNYEQYF.

This clonotype was observed a few times. The gene calls are TRBV20-1 and TRBJ2-1; TRBD2 matches at 11 bases. This CDR3 region has 16 residues. V dropped 0 bases and J dropped 4; count of bases not matched to a gene: 5. Germline CDR1 DFQATT, CDR2 SNEGSKA (reference sequence). CDR3 amino acids: CSARDRVAGGYNEQFF. Here the CDR3 DNA reads TGCAGTGCTAGAGATCGGGTAGCGGGAGGGTACAATGAGCAGTTCTTC.

In its sample, this clonotype was seen many times. The chain combines TRBV12-5 with TRBJ2-3; no reliable D call. This CDR3 has 13 residues. The V and J ends lost 0 bases and 5 bases respectively, with 6 bases between them. Per germline, CDR1 LGHNT and CDR2 FRNRAP. The CDR3 protein is CASGLVAGDTQYF. In nucleotides, the CDR3 is TGTGCTAGTGGTTTGGTCGCAGGAGATACGCAGTATTTT.

This clonotype was seen more than once but under ten times. This sequence joins TRBV20-1 and TRBJ2-3; D might be TRBD2 (5 bases). CDR1 is DFQATT, CDR2 SNEGSKA, per germline (reference sequence). The CDR3 is 15 amino acids. The V and J ends lost 2 bases and 2 bases respectively, with 14 bases between them. CDR3 sequence reads: CSARREIQITDTQYF. DNA of the CDR3: TGCAGTGCTAGACGGGAAATTCAGATCACAGATACGCAGTATTTT.

This sequence joins TRBV5-1 and TRBJ1-1; D is unresolved. The V gene's germline CDR1 is SGHRS and CDR2 YFSETQ. CDR3 size: 13 residues. V dropped 2 bases and J dropped 11 bases, with 16 bases sitting between them. The CDR3 here is CASSFQQTSGAFF. CDR3 DNA: TGCGCCAGCAGCTTTCAACAGACGTCGGGCGCTTTCTTT.

This clonotype was found a few times. V gene TRBV27 combines with J gene TRBJ2-1, with TRBD2 matching 13 bases. After removal of 3 bases from V and 8 bases from J, the junction contained 4 bases not matched to a gene. The CDR3 consists of 15 residues. The V gene's germline CDR1 is MNHEY and CDR2 SMNVEV (reference sequence). The CDR3 protein is CASSFRTSGSYEQFF. The CDR3 DNA sequence: TGTGCCAGCAGTTTCCGGACTAGCGGGAGCTATGAGCAGTTCTTC.

V and J are TRBV20-1 and TRBJ2-5, with 10 positions matching TRBD1. This CDR3 is 13 amino acids long. V lost 5 bases and J lost 5; bases outside the gene matches: 5. CDR1 is DFQATT and CDR2 is SNEGSKA in the germline V gene (reference sequence). The DNA of the CDR3 is TGCAGTGCTGGACAGGGGGTTTATGAGACCCAGTACTTC. As protein: CSAGQGVYETQYF.

This chain uses TRBV5-1 with TRBJ2-7; D might be TRBD1 (6 bases). V lost 0 bases to trimming and J lost 4 bases, with 17 bases between them. Germline V lookup: CDR1 SGHRS, CDR2 YFSETQ. The CDR3 consists of 16 residues. The CDR3 nucleotides read TGCGCCAGCAGCTTGGCCGGACTCCTCGACAGGTACGAGCAGTACTTC. Translated: CASSLAGLLDRYEQYF.

The chain combines TRBV11-1 with TRBJ2-4; D perhaps matches TRBD2 (5 bases). Trimming pared 4 bases from V and 0 bases from J, leaving 13 bases between. CDR3 length equals 16 residues. Germline CDR1 and CDR2: SGHAT and FQDESV (reference sequence). The CDR3 nucleotides are TGTGCCAGCAGCTCCACTGGGAGCCTAGCCAAAAACATTCAGTACTTC. Translated, it gives CASSSTGSLAKNIQYF. The full variable domain, rest sourced from reference TRBV11-1 and TRBJ2-4, is EAEVAQSPRYKITEKSQAVAFWCDPISGHATLYWYRQILGQGPELLVQFQDESVVDDSQLPKDRFSAERLKGVDSTLKIQPAELGDSAMYLCASSSTGSLAKNIQYFGAGTRLSVL.

This clonotype was detected only a few times. The rearrangement joins TRBV10-3 to TRBJ2-7; a possible D gene is TRBD2 (5 bases). There are 12 residues in the CDR3. V was clipped by 3 bases and J by 4 bases, with 7 bases between them. Germline CDR1 is ENHRY and CDR2 is SYGVKD. The CDR3 here is CAISDVAYEQYF. CDR3 DNA: TGTGCCATCAGTGATGTAGCGTACGAGCAGTACTTC.

This clonotype has more than one count but fewer than ten. The J gene is TRBJ2-2, the V gene TRBV15, with D perhaps matching TRBD1 (5 bases). The CDR3 consists of 17 residues. Trimming removed 3 bases from V and 4 bases from J, with 18 bases in between. Germline V gene sequence: CDR1 LNHNV, CDR2 YYDKDF (reference sequence). The CDR3 DNA reads TGTGCCACCAGCAGCCATGGGGCAAGGGCTGGCACCGGGGAGCTGTTTTTT. It translates to CATSSHGARAGTGELFF.

This chain links TRBV20-1 with TRBJ2-7; tentatively, D is TRBD1 or TRBD2 (5 bases each). The germline gives CDR1 DFQATT, CDR2 SNEGSKA (reference sequence). There are 13 residues in the CDR3. V shed 3 bases and J shed 4 bases, with 13 bases lying between them. CDR3 coding DNA: TGCAGTGCTAGTGGGACCGTCCCATACGAGCAGTACTTC. It codes for CSASGTVPYEQYF.

The chain couples TRBV4-2 to TRBJ2-1; D gene unclear. The CDR3 is 13 residues long. With 1 base removed from V and 4 bases from J, the gap between germline ends came to 5 bases. The germline CDR1 and CDR2 sequences are LGHNA and YNFKEQ. The CDR3 is CASSQALYNEQFF. The CDR3 DNA reads as TGTGCCAGCAGCCAAGCACTTTACAATGAGCAGTTCTTC.

There are a few counts of this clonotype. The chain joins TRBV20-1 to TRBJ2-2; TRBD2 matches 7 bases. The V gene's germline CDR1 is DFQATT and CDR2 SNEGSKA (reference sequence). With V trimmed by 3 bases and J by 8 bases, 12 bases remained unmatched. CDR3 size: 15 residues. CDR3 in DNA: TGCAGTGCTAGCAAAAAGGGACTACGGGATGGGGAGCTGTTTTTT. Amino acid sequence: CSASKKGLRDGELFF.

This chain joins TRBV6-2 or TRBV6-3 and TRBJ2-7; TRBD2 matches 7 bases. The CDR3 spans 13 residues. Germline V CDR1 and CDR2: MNHEY, SVGEGT. V gave up 4 bases and J gave up 5 bases; unmatched junction bases: 5. The CDR3: CASSSGGGHEQYF. The CDR3, as DNA: TGTGCCAGCAGTTCGGGAGGAGGGCACGAGCAGTACTTC.

V gene TRBV4-1 combines with J gene TRBJ2-7; D uncertain. Trimming shortened V by 0 bases and J by 0 bases, and 12 bases separated the two germline ends. The germline CDR1 and CDR2 sequences are MGHRA and YSYEKL. CDR3 size: 16 residues. The CDR3 nucleotides are TGCGCCAGCAGCCAAGAGTGGGGATACGACTCCTACGAGCAGTACTTC. Amino acids: CASSQEWGYDSYEQYF.

The chain links TRBV5-1 to TRBJ2-3; 11 bases are a match to TRBD2. CDR1 SGHRS and CDR2 YFSETQ come from the germline V gene. The CDR3 runs to 14 residues. Trimming cost V 7 bases and J 2 bases; bases outside gene matches: 3. The CDR3 DNA sequence: TGCGCCAGCCTAGCGGGAGGATTCACAGATACGCAGTATTTT. Protein sequence: CASLAGGFTDTQYF.

This chain links TRBV7-2 with TRBJ1-1; tentatively, D is TRBD1 (6 bases). CDR1 and CDR2 (germline): SGHTA, FQGNSA. This CDR3 is 15 amino acids long. The V and J ends lost 1 base and 9 bases respectively, with 18 bases between them. The CDR3 DNA reads as TGTGCCAGCAGCTTAGTGGGGATACCCGGGACAAAAGCTTTCTTT. Amino acids: CASSLVGIPGTKAFF. Using reference TRBV7-2 and TRBJ1-1 for the parts outside the CDR3, the full variable domain is GAGVSQSPSNKVTEKGKDVELRCDPISGHTALYWYRQSLGQGLEFLIYFQGNSAPDKSGLPSDRFSAERTGGSVSTLTIQRTQQEDSAVYLCASSLVGIPGTKAFFGQGTRLTVV.

The chain is built from TRBV5-1 and TRBJ2-1; 14 bases map to TRBD2. There are 17 residues in the CDR3. Trimming took 2 bases from V and 8 from J; bases not matched to a gene: 9. CDR1 SGHRS and CDR2 YFSETQ come from the germline V gene. CDR3 sequence reads: CASSFGGLAGGTHEQFF. As DNA, the CDR3 is TGCGCCAGCAGCTTCGGAGGACTAGCGGGGGGAACCCATGAGCAGTTCTTC.

This clonotype showed up just a few times. The rearrangement joins TRBV15 to TRBJ1-1; 9 nucleotides line up with TRBD1. Unmatched junction bases numbered 6, after V lost 6 bases and J lost 7 bases. The CDR3 is 13 residues long. Germline CDR1 and CDR2: LNHNV and YYDKDF (reference sequence). The CDR3 loop reads CATRDRGRFEAFF. CDR3 bases: TGTGCCACCAGAGACAGGGGGAGGTTTGAAGCTTTCTTT. Filled out from reference TRBV15 and TRBJ1-1, the complete variable domain reads DAMVIQNPRYQVTQFGKPVTLSCSQTLNHNVMYWYQQKSSQAPKLLFHYYDKDFNNEADTPDNFQSRRPNTSFCFLDIRSPGLGDTAMYLCATRDRGRFEAFFGQGTRLTVV.

This clonotype came up many times. V and J are TRBV7-3 and TRBJ2-7; D gene ambiguous. The CDR3 has 13 residues. V was pared by 1 base and J by 3 bases, with 7 bases between. CDR1 and CDR2 (germline): SGHTA, FQGTGA. The CDR3 sequence: CASSLMDGYEQYF. The CDR3 DNA is TGTGCCAGCAGCTTAATGGACGGCTACGAGCAGTACTTC.